These T cell receptor beta chains were read from a single sample in a study of blood T cell repertoires in COVID-19. Assay: immunoSEQ multiplex PCR; the TCRdb copy retains only in-frame clones and omits some. The data show tens of thousands of clones, 91% seen once. The specimen was peripheral blood. These receptors all stem from a human donor with active COVID-19. The donor label of this sample is uncertain. The CDR3 runs from the conserved cysteine through the conserved F or W. The D gene is left open where the match is weak. Clone size is given for some rows only: seen once, a few or many times, or a class if the clone is expanded.

clone size	V gene	D gene	J gene	CDR3 protein	CDR3 DNA
.	TRBV6-6	.	TRBJ2-3	CASGKDTDTQYF	TGTGCCAGCGGCAAAGACACAGATACGCAGTATTTT
.	TRBV19	.	TRBJ1-1	CASSIDGTMNTEAFF	TGTGCCAGTAGTATAGATGGCACGATGAACACTGAAGCTTTCTTT
once	TRBV7-9	.	TRBJ2-7	CASSFRTNYEQYF	TGTGCCAGCAGCTTCAGGACTAACTACGAGCAGTACTTC
once	TRBV15	TRBD1	TRBJ1-6	CATSRSVGGDSPLHF	TGTGCCACCAGCAGATCCGTAGGGGGCGATTCACCCCTCCACTTT
.	TRBV9	TRBD2	TRBJ2-3	CASSVSPGGGTDTQYF	TGTGCCAGCAGCGTATCCCCCGGGGGGGGCACAGATACGCAGTATTTT
.	TRBV29-1	.	TRBJ2-1	CSVGDGVANEQFF	TGCAGCGTTGGAGACGGGGTAGCGAATGAGCAGTTCTTC
.	TRBV2	TRBD1	TRBJ2-7	CASSFQDRDSYEQYF	TGTGCCAGCAGTTTCCAGGACAGGGACTCCTACGAGCAGTACTTC
.	TRBV2	.	TRBJ1-5	CASSDAAGNQPQHF	TGTGCCAGCAGTGACGCCGCGGGCAATCAGCCCCAGCATTTT
.	TRBV20-1	TRBD2	TRBJ2-7	CSASGTSGGAGSYEQYF	TGCAGTGCTAGTGGGACTAGCGGGGGGGCCGGCTCCTACGAGCAGTACTTC
.	TRBV10-3	TRBD1	TRBJ2-7	CAISGRTGAYEQYF	TGTGCCATCAGTGGACGGACAGGGGCTTACGAGCAGTACTTC
.	TRBV9	.	TRBJ2-3	CASSLGASGTDTQYF	TGTGCCAGCAGCCTAGGGGCTAGCGGCACAGATACGCAGTATTTT
once	TRBV6-2/TRBV6-3	TRBD2	TRBJ2-3	CASSYSPSGGESDTQYF	TGTGCCAGCAGTTACTCCCCGAGCGGGGGGGAGTCCGATACGCAGTATTTT
.	TRBV12-5	.	TRBJ2-7	CASAPPRSLSLEQYF	TGTGCTAGTGCCCCCCCTCGGTCCCTCTCCTTAGAGCAGTACTTC
few	TRBV7-9	.	TRBJ1-5	CASSLAGLTGSHSNQPQHF	TGTGCCAGCAGCTTAGCGGGGCTAACAGGTAGTCATAGCAATCAGCCCCAGCATTTT
.	TRBV4-3	TRBD1	TRBJ2-2	CASSQGAGTGTGELFF	TGCGCCAGCAGCCAAGGTGCCGGGACAGGGACCGGGGAGCTGTTTTTT
.	TRBV9	TRBD2	TRBJ2-4	CASARTSGRIAKNIQYF	TGTGCCAGCGCGAGGACTAGCGGGAGGATAGCCAAAAACATTCAGTACTTC
.	TRBV5-1	TRBD1	TRBJ1-1	CASSLEGTGSTEAFF	TGCGCCAGCAGCTTGGAAGGGACAGGAAGCACTGAAGCTTTCTTT
.	TRBV10-3	TRBD1	TRBJ1-1	CATRTGQAFAQTSEAFF	TGTGCCACTCGGACAGGGCAGGCTTTTGCTCAAACTTCTGAAGCTTTCTTT
.	TRBV5-4	TRBD1	TRBJ1-2	CASSLFAGTGSHGYTF	TGTGCCAGCAGCCTTTTCGCCGGGACAGGCTCGCATGGCTACACCTTC
once	TRBV5-8	.	TRBJ2-1	CASSSPIRAGNEQFF	TGTGCCAGCAGCTCTCCGATCCGGGCGGGGAATGAGCAGTTCTTC
.	TRBV5-6	.	TRBJ2-5	CASSSVGVRETQYF	TGTGCCAGCAGCTCAGTAGGGGTTAGGGAGACCCAGTACTTC
.	TRBV12-3/TRBV12-4	.	TRBJ2-6	CASSLSGANVLTF	TGTGCCAGCAGTCTCTCTGGGGCCAACGTCCTGACTTTC
.	TRBV6-6	.	TRBJ2-7	CASSPPPHRSSYEQYF	TGTGCCAGCAGCCCTCCACCACACAGGAGCTCCTACGAGCAGTACTTC
.	TRBV9	.	TRBJ1-2	CASSVVNEGLNGYTF	TGTGCCAGCAGCGTAGTTAATGAGGGCCTCAATGGCTACACCTTC
.	TRBV23-1	.	TRBJ1-4	CASSQSVPGGEEKLFF	TGCGCCAGCAGTCAATCGGTCCCGGGGGGAGAGGAAAAACTGTTTTTT
once	TRBV3-1/TRBV3-2	.	TRBJ2-7	CASSQDRLHEQYF	TGTGCCAGCAGCCAAGACAGGCTCCACGAGCAGTACTTC
.	TRBV5-6	.	TRBJ1-2	CASSGRDTYGYTF	TGTGCCAGCAGCGGACGGGACACCTATGGCTACACCTTC
once	TRBV2	.	TRBJ1-1	CASSETVNTEAFF	TGTGCCAGCAGTGAGACAGTGAACACTGAAGCTTTCTTT
.	TRBV7-8	.	TRBJ1-2	CASSLDREGGYTF	TGTGCCAGCAGCTTAGACAGGGAAGGAGGCTACACCTTC
once	TRBV7-3	.	TRBJ2-2	CASSLSNRSTGELFF	TGTGCCAGCAGCTTGAGTAACCGGAGCACCGGGGAGCTGTTTTTT
.	TRBV5-4	TRBD2	TRBJ2-5	CASSFGTRAGHETQYF	TGTGCCAGCAGTTTTGGGACTAGAGCGGGCCATGAGACCCAGTACTTC
.	TRBV6-5	.	TRBJ1-6	CASSDRWMASPLHF	TGTGCCAGCAGCGACAGGTGGATGGCCTCACCCCTCCACTTT
.	TRBV5-5	TRBD1	TRBJ2-7	CASSLRTGGEGYEQYF	TGTGCCAGCAGCTTACGGACAGGGGGAGAAGGGTACGAGCAGTACTTC
.	TRBV28	TRBD2	TRBJ2-7	CASSSRSGGTYEQYF	TGTGCCAGCAGTTCGAGAAGCGGGGGTACCTACGAGCAGTACTTC
.	TRBV19	TRBD2	TRBJ2-3	CASNGLADTQYF	TGTGCCAGTAATGGACTAGCGGATACGCAGTATTTT
.	TRBV2	.	TRBJ2-6	CASSEWGDGANVLTF	TGTGCCAGCAGTGAATGGGGGGATGGGGCCAACGTCCTGACTTTC
.	TRBV7-9	.	TRBJ1-2	CASSSPENYGYTF	TGTGCCAGCAGCTCGCCAGAAAACTATGGCTACACCTTC
.	TRBV7-2	.	TRBJ2-1	CASSLAGGEREQFF	TGTGCCAGCAGCTTAGCCGGCGGAGAACGAGAGCAGTTCTTC
.	TRBV12-3/TRBV12-4	.	TRBJ1-2	CASGGGSYTF	TGTGCCAGCGGGGGGGGAAGCTACACCTTC
.	TRBV19	TRBD2	TRBJ2-3	CASSISGGGSTDTQYF	TGTGCCAGTAGCATAAGCGGCGGGGGTAGCACAGATACGCAGTATTTT
.	TRBV6-5	TRBD1	TRBJ2-2	CASSPGTDTGELFF	TGTGCCAGCAGCCCCGGGACAGACACCGGGGAGCTGTTTTTT
.	TRBV5-1	.	TRBJ1-5	CASSFWSVCQPQHF	TGCGCCAGCAGCTTCTGGTCAGTCTGTCAGCCCCAGCATTTT
.	TRBV7-8	TRBD1	TRBJ1-2	CASSIRQGAGYGYTF	TGTGCCAGCAGCATAAGACAGGGGGCCGGGTATGGCTACACCTTC
.	TRBV7-9	TRBD1	TRBJ2-5	CASSLTGVGETQYF	TGTGCCAGCAGCTTAACAGGGGTGGGAGAGACCCAGTACTTC
.	TRBV2	TRBD1	TRBJ1-1	CATQGGTEAFF	TGTGCCACACAGGGGGGAACTGAAGCTTTCTTT
.	TRBV5-1	TRBD1	TRBJ2-5	CASSSGTGGETQYF	TGCGCCAGCAGCTCGGGGACAGGGGGAGAGACCCAGTACTTC
.	TRBV2	TRBD1	TRBJ2-1	CASSRRTGAYNEQFF	TGTGCCAGCAGTAGGAGGACAGGGGCCTACAATGAGCAGTTCTTC
.	TRBV12-5	.	TRBJ1-1	CASGFEDSQGLNTEAFF	TGTGCTAGTGGTTTCGAAGACAGTCAGGGGTTGAACACTGAAGCTTTCTTT
.	TRBV6-5	TRBD1	TRBJ2-5	CASTDRGVETQYF	TGTGCCAGCACGGACAGGGGAGTAGAGACCCAGTACTTC
.	TRBV7-5	.	TRBJ2-5	CVRSLVSGRQGSAETQYF	TGTGTCAGAAGCTTAGTATCCGGGCGGCAGGGGTCCGCGGAGACCCAGTACTTC
.	TRBV5-4	.	TRBJ2-2	CASSLEATYTGELFF	TGTGCCAGCAGCTTGGAAGCCACCTACACCGGGGAGCTGTTTTTT
.	TRBV29-1	TRBD1	TRBJ2-7	CSVSYRGRSEQYF	TGCAGCGTTAGTTACAGGGGGCGTTCCGAGCAGTACTTC
.	TRBV5-1	TRBD1	TRBJ2-2	CASSPGTGTYTGELFF	TGCGCCAGCAGCCCAGGGACAGGGACCTACACCGGGGAGCTGTTTTTT
few	TRBV3-1/TRBV3-2	TRBD2	TRBJ2-7	CASSQRTSGAKEQYF	TGTGCCAGCAGCCAAAGGACTAGCGGGGCAAAAGAGCAGTACTTC
.	TRBV5-1	TRBD2	TRBJ2-1	CASSFLVAGDNEQFF	TGCGCCAGCAGCTTCTTAGTAGCGGGGGACAATGAGCAGTTCTTC
.	TRBV5-4	.	TRBJ2-5	CASTSRGGEETQYF	TGTGCCAGCACCTCGAGGGGGGGGGAAGAGACCCAGTACTTC
.	TRBV12-3/TRBV12-4	TRBD2	TRBJ2-1	CASRLAGYNEQFF	TGTGCCAGCCGCCTAGCGGGGTACAATGAGCAGTTCTTC
few	TRBV19	.	TRBJ2-3	CASSIVGPSESTDTQYF	TGTGCCAGTAGTATAGTGGGTCCCAGCGAAAGCACAGATACGCAGTATTTT
.	TRBV6-5	TRBD1	TRBJ1-4	CASSSQGEVNEKLFF	TGTGCCAGCAGTTCACAGGGGGAGGTTAATGAAAAACTGTTTTTT
.	TRBV15	.	TRBJ1-5	CATSRGATGDYSNQPQHF	TGTGCCACCAGCAGGGGGGCGACAGGCGATTATAGCAATCAGCCCCAGCATTTT